A single sample gave rise to the 18 T cell receptor beta chains below, sequenced in a study of T cells in Graves' hyperthyroidism and ophthalmopathy. The source material, RNA transcripts, was used to amplify TCR beta CDR3 regions. TCR CDR3 regions were first amplified by RT-PCR with HTBI primers. MiXCR, run by TCRdb on the multiplex PCR reads, gives a single entry per CDR3 protein. The table records roughly 520,000 distinct CDR3 sequences, around a quarter of them present only once. Sample: blood. The receptors originated from a woman aged 25 to 39 with Graves' ophthalmopathy.

CDR3 loop: CASSLAEGTGYTF. The CDR3 DNA sequence: TGTGCCAGCAGTTTAGCCGAGGGGACTGGCTACACCTTC. The chain joins TRBV12-3 or TRBV12-4 to TRBJ1-2; D might be TRBD1 (5 bases). The length of the CDR3 is 13 residues. V was pared by 0 bases and J by 7 bases, with 9 bases between.

This clonotype was detected many times. The rearrangement joins TRBV7-2 to TRBJ1-5; maybe TRBD1 (5 bases). Looked up from germline, CDR1 is SGHTA and CDR2 is FQGNSA. V was clipped by 5 bases and J by 3 bases, with 11 bases between them. The length of the CDR3 is 14 residues. The CDR3 nucleotides are TGTGCCAGCAGCGAAGACAGTCACAATCAGCCCCAGCATTTT. Amino acid sequence: CASSEDSHNQPQHF.

The chain uses TRBV12-3 or TRBV12-4 and TRBJ2-7, with 7 bases aligning to TRBD1. The CDR3 runs to 12 residues. Germline trimming cut 6 bases from V and 6 bases from J; bases unmatched to any gene: 5. CDR3 residues: CASRTGQVEQYF. The CDR3 region has the DNA TGTGCCAGCAGGACAGGACAGGTCGAGCAGTACTTC.

This clonotype was observed many times. The chain couples TRBV24-1 to TRBJ1-5, with 7 bases matching TRBD1. V gave up 4 bases and J gave up 2 bases; unmatched junction bases: 4. The CDR3 is 15 amino acids. In germline, CDR1 is KGHDR, CDR2 SFDVKD. CDR3 in amino acids: CATSENRGGNQPQHF. In nucleotides, the CDR3 is TGTGCCACCAGTGAAAACAGGGGAGGCAATCAGCCCCAGCATTTT.

This clonotype was counted ten times or more. V is TRBV28 and J is TRBJ2-7; 7 bases match TRBD2. The CDR3 is made up of 13 amino acids. Per the germline V gene, CDR1 is MDHEN and CDR2 is SYDVKM. Germline trimming cut 5 bases from V and 3 bases from J; bases unmatched to any gene: 4. Here the CDR3 DNA reads TGTGCCAGCAGTATTACTAGCGTCTACGAGCAGTACTTC. This encodes CASSITSVYEQYF.

This clonotype was counted ten times or more. The CDR3 loop reads CASSFGASGAHEQYF. CDR3 DNA: TGCGCCAGCAGCTTCGGGGCTAGCGGGGCCCACGAGCAGTACTTC. This chain links TRBV5-1 with TRBJ2-7; 9 bases line up with TRBD2. Germline loops: CDR1 SGHRS, CDR2 YFSETQ. The CDR3 covers 15 residues. Trimming removed 2 bases from V and 5 bases from J; junction bases left unmatched: 8.

As DNA, the CDR3 is TGTGCCAGCAGTGACCCCACCTCTAAAGGGGGGAGGACCGGGGAGCTGTTTTTT. Protein sequence: CASSDPTSKGGRTGELFF. V is TRBV25-1 and J is TRBJ2-2; the D gene could be TRBD1 or TRBD2 (6 bases each). V was shortened by 3 bases and J by 5 bases, with 22 bases between the two germline ends. Germline V gene data show CDR1 as MGHDK and CDR2 as SYGVNS. The CDR3 runs 18 residues.

This clonotype was recorded at least ten times. V gene TRBV27 combines with J gene TRBJ1-5; weak D call: TRBD1 (5 bases). The CDR3 is made up of 14 amino acids. Germline-derived CDR1 and CDR2 are MNHEY and SMNVEV (reference sequence). Trimming pared 4 bases from V and 0 bases from J, leaving 7 bases between. The CDR3 bases are TGTGCCAGCAGTTGGGGGTATAGCAATCAGCCCCAGCATTTT. Translation gives CASSWGYSNQPQHF.

This clonotype showed up many times. The rearrangement joins TRBV29-1 to TRBJ2-7; D not certain. Trimming pared 7 bases from V and 1 base from J, leaving 14 bases between. From germline, CDR1 is SQVTM and CDR2 ANQGSEA. The CDR3 length is 13 residues. This CDR3 reads CSAGLLGSYEQYF. Here the CDR3 DNA reads TGCAGCGCCGGGCTTTTGGGTTCCTACGAGCAGTACTTC.

This clonotype was found many times. The rearrangement uses TRBV9 and TRBJ2-5; the D is unclear. Trimming pared 0 bases from V and 1 base from J, leaving 7 bases between. The CDR3 length is 14 residues. Per the germline V gene, CDR1 is SGDLS and CDR2 is YYNGEE. The CDR3 bases are TGTGCCAGCAGCGTAGCGGGCACCCAAGAGACCCAGTACTTC. The encoded protein is CASSVAGTQETQYF. The whole variable domain, filled in from reference TRBV9 and TRBJ2-5, reads DSGVTQTPKHLITATGQRVTLRCSPRSGDLSVYWYQQSLDQGLQFLIQYYNGEERAKGNILERFSAQQFPDLHSELNLSSLELGDSALYFCASSVAGTQETQYFGPGTRLLVL.

This clonotype was seen a handful of times. This chain uses TRBV12-3 or TRBV12-4 with TRBJ1-5, with a possible D match to TRBD1 (5 bases). CDR3 length: 14 residues. Trimming removed 6 bases at V and 7 bases at J, with 16 bases between. The CDR3 DNA reads as TGTGCCAGCAGCCTGGGGGGGAAGAGGCAGCCCCAGCATTTT. Translating it yields CASSLGGKRQPQHF.

The chain joins TRBV6-2 or TRBV6-3 to TRBJ2-7; D might be TRBD1 (6 bases). V lost 4 bases and J 8 bases, leaving 12 bases between the germline ends. Germline values: CDR1 MNHEY, CDR2 SVGEGT. This CDR3 contains 12 residues. In nucleotides, the CDR3 is TGTGCCAGCAGTTCGACGGACAGCCAGCAGTACTTC. As protein: CASSSTDSQQYF.

The chain employs TRBV28 and TRBJ2-2; TRBD1 matches 9 bases. Trimming removed 7 bases from V and 2 bases from J; junction bases left unmatched: 8. The CDR3 runs to 16 residues. The germline CDR1 and CDR2 sequences are MDHEN and SYDVKM. In DNA form, the CDR3 reads TGTGCCAGCACTCGTGGGGGACAGGGAAACACCGGGGAGCTGTTTTTT. Amino acid sequence: CASTRGGQGNTGELFF.

This clonotype has a handful of counts. The chain has TRBV28 and TRBJ1-1; maybe TRBD1 (5 bases). Trimming removed 2 bases from V and 0 bases from J, with 16 bases in between. Looked up from germline, CDR1 is MDHEN and CDR2 is SYDVKM. The CDR3 is made up of 17 amino acids. The CDR3 region is CASSLGPGRGVNTEAFF. CDR3 nucleotides: TGTGCCAGCAGTTTAGGTCCAGGGCGGGGGGTGAACACTGAAGCTTTCTTT.

This clonotype was seen only a few times. This chain links TRBV12-3 or TRBV12-4 with TRBJ2-5; D perhaps matches TRBD1 (6 bases). Trimming took off 4 bases at V and 2 bases at J, with 17 bases between the two ends. The CDR3 is 16 residues long. CDR3 sequence: CASSSIGLGAQETQYF. The CDR3 DNA is TGTGCCAGCAGTTCCATTGGTCTGGGGGCGCAAGAGACCCAGTACTTC.

The rearrangement joins TRBV24-1 to TRBJ1-1; tentatively, D is TRBD1 (5 bases). With 5 bases removed from V and 3 bases from J, the gap between germline ends came to 9 bases. The CDR3 length is 13 residues. CDR1 is KGHDR and CDR2 is SFDVKD in the germline V gene. The CDR3 protein is CATSAGGDTEAFF. For the CDR3, the DNA is TGTGCCACCAGTGCGGGGGGAGACACTGAAGCTTTCTTT.

The table lists this clonotype with many counts. This chain uses TRBV11-2 with TRBJ1-1; no clear D gene. The CDR3 extends over 14 amino acids. Looked up from germline, CDR1 is SGHAT and CDR2 is FQNNGV. The ends were cut back, 2 bases at V and 1 base at J, with 8 bases in the middle. The CDR3 loop reads CASSLNRRNTEAFF. As DNA, the CDR3 is TGTGCCAGCAGCTTAAACAGACGGAACACTGAAGCTTTCTTT.

The genes are TRBV2 and TRBJ1-2; TRBD1 might be the D (6 bases). This CDR3 region has 16 residues. Trimming took off 0 bases at V and 3 bases at J, with 14 bases between the two ends. Germline CDR1 is SNHLY and CDR2 is FYNNEI. CDR3 nucleotides: TGTGCCAGCAGTGAAGCACTGGGGGCGGATTACTATGGCTACACCTTC. The encoded protein is CASSEALGADYYGYTF.